This T cell receptor (beta chain) was captured in a study of cytomegalovirus exposure and HLA in healthy donors. This clone showed up just a few times. Method: immunoSEQ multiplex PCR; TCRdb's copy keeps in-frame clones and lacks some. Of 150,000 or so clones detected, roughly nine tenths appear once; the ten largest clones hold more than 2.5%. This CDR3 region has 21 residues. The ends lost 7 bases at V and 3 bases at J; junction bases unmatched: 26. CDR1 is MDHEN and CDR2 is SYDVKM in the germline V gene. J is TRBJ2-1 and V is TRBV28; 8 nucleotides match TRBD2. Sequenced material: PBMCs. This TCR came from a young woman in good health and CMV-seropositive. The CDR3 sequence: CASTLHRTGLGSRSYYNEQFF. As DNA, the CDR3 is TGTGCCAGCACCCTACACCGGACGGGACTAGGAAGTCGCTCCTACTACAATGAGCAGTTCTTC.